Here is one T cell receptor (beta chain) with its context. Its antigen is still unknown. Method: immunoSEQ multiplex PCR; TCRdb's copy keeps in-frame clones and lacks some. The sample holds some 54,000 clones, around nine tenths seen once. This CDR3 comprises 15 residues. The V end lost 1 base, the J end lost 10 bases, and 14 bases lay between the germline ends. CDR1 and CDR2 from the germline V gene are MNHNS and SASEGT. The sample's time point: week 11, during vaccination. All doses held 300 ug of mutant IDH1 20-mer peptide, with topical imiquimod. New WHO grade 3 or 4 astrocytomas that were IDH1-mutant and ATRX-lost occurred in the donors. The source of the sample is a study of a mutant IDH1 vaccine in newly diagnosed glioma. Study-wide context: Patients were given eight vaccinations, scheduled in weeks 1, 3, 5, 7, 11, 15, 19 and 23. Receipt of radiotherapy, temozolomide, or both preceded the study, and most received both. Findings of the study overall: Patients mounted vaccine-induced immune responses in 85% to 95% of cases.

The material was PBMCs, obtained from a glioma patient whose treatment included an IDH1 peptide vaccine. The chain links TRBV6-1 to TRBJ1-6; unclear D gene. This clonotype was obtained from a man aged 50-59 years with glioma. The CDR3: CASSEDWQSWSPLHF. Here the CDR3 DNA reads TGTGCCAGCAGTGAAGATTGGCAGTCTTGGTCACCCCTCCACTTT.